This T cell receptor beta chain was sequenced in a study of T cell responses to AZD1222 COVID-19 vaccine (dated by TCRdb to the early 2020s). A note on the overall study: TCR sequencing covered some 250 trial participants: 200 to 210 given two doses of AZD1222 and approximately 25 given two doses of MenACWY control vaccine. Trial participants were enrolled by age into 18-55, 56-69 and 70-plus year subgroups, with around 150, 28 and 57 TCR-sequenced participants respectively.

Overall study results and their limits: Reportedly, almost half of the unique spike-specific TCRs recognized epitopes lying outside the regions that are mutated in the B.1.351 and B.1.1.7 variants. Because no day 14 peak-response samples were available, repertoires were characterized only after the peak T cell response. Only 5 to 7 AZD1222 recipients were SARS-CoV-2 seropositive at baseline, limiting conclusions about previously exposed vaccinees. Most participants were white British and females outnumbered males, and the authors suggested that clonal diversity may have been underestimated. The 56-69-year group was small, and its depth increase did not reach significance, likely because of low power. The whole spike protein was spanned by vaccine-associated CD4 TCRs, and dominant responses were seen in regions 160-218 and 743-854. After two AZD1222 doses, spike-specific TCR breadth and depth were significantly higher than at day 0 and than in MenACWY recipients.

Reading the label with the study, this specimen's time point is: about 28 days (+/-7) after the second vaccine dose. AZD1222 recipients whose second dose came at about 4 weeks and those whose second dose came at about 12 weeks were combined into one group, since spike-specific TCR depth and breadth did not differ between the two schedules. Vaccinee samples were obtained from the UK trials COV001 and COV002, which included a single-blind randomized controlled phase 2/3 trial of AZD1222 (ChAdOx1 nCoV-19) in healthy adults. For TCRbeta chain sequencing, PBMC samples were collected from trial participants at day 0 and at day 28 after the second dose. The CDR3 regions of human TCRbeta chains were analyzed by immunosequencing. The authors' analysis ran thus. Repertoire TCRs were checked for matches against a reference library of SARS-CoV-2-specific TCRs that had been generated using the MIRA antigen-specificity platform. Breadth meant the fraction of unique TCRs that were SARS-CoV-2-associated, whereas depth meant the fraction of total T cells that were SARS-CoV-2-associated. Using the MIRA data, every spike-specific TCR was mapped to the spike region that the TCR reacted to and assigned to either a CD4 or a CD8 class. Log10-transformed breadth and depth values were compared by one-way ANOVA with Sidak's multiple comparisons tests. This immuneACCESS table, as held by TCRdb, lists in-frame sequences with V and J called but not all clones. Of the missing ones, under half trace to an unresolved V gene in checked studies; the others have no known cause. V, J and clone size are those of that table, while D and trimming were read from the DNA. Across this sample there are 150,000 or so clones, with roughly nine tenths seen only once. Clones ranked in the top ten supply 1.5% of the sample.

Note on this clone: Its recognized antigen is unknown. Base qualities are not recorded, but no much larger clone differs from it by a single base.

This TCR was sampled from an adult who received the AZD1222 COVID-19 vaccine. Material: peripheral blood, obtained 28 days after the second AZD1222 dose.

The DNA is as follows: TGTGCCAGCAGCTCTAGACTAGGCGCGGCTTCCTACGAGCAGTACTTC. Its protein is CASSSRLGAASYEQYF. The chain employs TRBV7-8 and TRBJ2-7; a tentative D call is TRBD2 (6 bases match). Measured from the cysteine to the phenylalanine, the CDR3 is 16 residues long. Just the 48-base CDR3 DNA is kept, in frame starting at base 1. Reading the germline V gene gives CDR1 SGHVS and CDR2 FQNEAQ. Cut back by 4 bases and 1 base, the V and J ends lie 17 bases apart.